The 16 T cell receptor beta chains below all came from one sample that was sequenced in a study of neurological immune-mediated disorders. Each CDR3 protein is one row after TCRdb ran MiXCR on the 5' RACE reads. This table has some 66,000 distinct CDR3 sequences, under 5% appearing once. Source material: PBMCs. These receptor sequences come from a man aged 45 to 65 with multiple sclerosis.

With regard to this clonotype: Just one base apart from a much larger clone, this may be a read error. The chain joins TRBV5-8 to TRBJ2-1; D remains ambiguous. Germline values: CDR1 SGHTS, CDR2 YDEGEE. Trimming took 5 bases from V and 6 from J, leaving 6 bases between them. The CDR3 length is 11 residues. Here the CDR3 reads CASRKSNEQFF. CDR3 DNA: TGTGCCAGCAGAAAGAGCAATGAGCAGTTCTTC.

This clonotype was seen repeatedly, ten times or more. The chain uses TRBV18 and TRBJ2-5; maybe TRBD1 (6 bases). The CDR3 runs 16 residues. V lost 1 base to trimming and J lost 4 bases, with 16 bases between them. CDR1 is KGHSH, CDR2 LQKENI, per germline. In nucleotides, the CDR3 is TGTGCCAGCTCACCACTCCCCTCAGGGGTTGGAGAGACCCAGTACTTC. This gives the protein CASSPLPSGVGETQYF.

This clonotype occurred a few times. A much bigger clone sits one base away, suggesting this may be a read error. The V and J genes are TRBV27 and TRBJ1-1; weak D call: TRBD1 (6 bases). Germline CDR1 and CDR2: MNHEY and SMNVEV (reference sequence). V was cut by 8 bases and J by 5 bases, with 15 bases left in between. This CDR3 is built from 13 residues. The CDR3 is CASRVTRGTEAFF. The CDR3 nucleotides read TGTGCCAGCCGGGTAACGAGGGGGACTGAAGCTTTCTTT.

This clonotype was found many times. The chain joins TRBV11-3 to TRBJ2-7; possibly TRBD1 for D (5 bases). The germline V and J ends were trimmed by 4 bases and 4 bases, with 17 bases remaining between them. From germline, CDR1 is SGHNT and CDR2 YENEEA. This CDR3 comprises 15 residues. The CDR3 protein is CASSCPASRGYEQYF. The CDR3 bases are TGTGCCAGCAGCTGCCCAGCCTCTAGGGGATACGAGCAGTACTTC.

This clonotype was observed at least ten times. The chain is built from TRBV12-3 or TRBV12-4 and TRBJ1-1, with D uncertain. Trimming left V 5 bases short and J 6 bases short, with 7 bases between. The CDR3 loop spans 11 amino acids. The DNA of the CDR3 is TGTGCCAGCAGTCCCCAGGCTGAAGCTTTCTTT. It specifies CASSPQAEAFF.

The chain employs TRBV6-5 and TRBJ1-4, with D unclear. V lost 0 bases, J lost 8 bases, and 10 bases lay in between. The CDR3 is 14 residues long. Germline V gene sequence: CDR1 MNHEY, CDR2 SVGAGI. DNA of the CDR3: TGTGCCAGCAGTTACTCGGAGCTAAGGGAAAAACTGTTTTTT. Translated: CASSYSELREKLFF.

Ten or more counts support this clonotype. The chain employs TRBV4-1 and TRBJ1-2; a weak D match, TRBD1 (5 bases). Germline assignment: CDR1 MGHRA and CDR2 YSYEKL. The CDR3 contains 15 residues. V lost 1 base to trimming and J lost 4 bases, with 13 bases between them. In DNA, the CDR3 is TGCGCCAGCAGCCAAGGTGCCGGGGCTGGCTATGGCTACACCTTC. It translates to CASSQGAGAGYGYTF.

This clonotype has ten or more counts. The rearrangement joins TRBV20-1 to TRBJ2-1, with 8 positions matching TRBD2. Germline CDR1 and CDR2: DFQATT and SNEGSKA (reference sequence). V lost 1 base and J lost 8; bases outside the gene matches: 22. The CDR3 covers 19 residues. The CDR3, as DNA: TGCAGTGCTAGAGGCCCTCCGGGAATCTGGCGGGGGGCCGACGATGAGCAGTTCTTC. Its protein is CSARGPPGIWRGADDEQFF.

This clonotype has a count of ten or more. The chain links TRBV29-1 to TRBJ2-1; D is unclear. Trimming pared 4 bases from V and 9 bases from J, leaving 16 bases between. In germline, CDR1 is SQVTM, CDR2 ANQGSEA. The CDR3 loop spans 13 amino acids. CDR3 sequence reads: CSVGYARIAEQFF. As DNA, the CDR3 is TGCAGCGTTGGGTACGCTAGGATCGCTGAGCAGTTCTTC.

The sample holds many counts of this clonotype. This chain uses TRBV28 with TRBJ2-1; D is possibly TRBD2 (5 bases). Germline lookup yields CDR1 MDHEN and CDR2 SYDVKM. CDR3 length equals 16 residues. V dropped 4 bases and J dropped 0 bases, with 13 bases sitting between them. This CDR3 reads CASSYTSGGSYNEQFF. The CDR3 DNA reads as TGTGCCAGCAGTTACACGTCTGGAGGCTCCTACAATGAGCAGTTCTTC.

There are many counts of this clonotype. V is TRBV5-1 and J is TRBJ2-5; the D is unclear. Trimming took off 4 bases at V and 2 bases at J, with 9 bases between the two ends. Germline-derived CDR1 and CDR2 are SGHRS and YFSETQ. The CDR3 runs 13 residues. This CDR3 is CASSLGWQETQYF. In nucleotides, the CDR3 is TGCGCCAGCAGCCTAGGGTGGCAAGAGACCCAGTACTTC.

In its sample, this clonotype was seen many times. The chain is built from TRBV6-1 and TRBJ2-3, with D unclear. The CDR3 runs to 15 residues. CDR1 and CDR2 from the germline V gene are MNHNS and SASEGT. V was clipped by 4 bases and J by 1 base, with 12 bases between them. The CDR3 DNA sequence: TGTGCCAGCAGTGGAGTGGCGCAACGCACAGATACGCAGTATTTT. This sequence encodes CASSGVAQRTDTQYF.

This clonotype was counted at least ten times. The rearrangement joins TRBV3-1 to TRBJ1-1; D is uncertain. This CDR3 comprises 12 residues. V shed 1 base and J shed 3 bases, with 3 bases lying between them. CDR1 is LGHDT and CDR2 is YNNKEL in the germline V gene (reference sequence). This chain's CDR3 is CASSQGDTEAFF. DNA for the CDR3: TGTGCCAGCAGCCAAGGGGACACTGAAGCTTTCTTT.

The CDR3 loop is CASSLQPSGEQFF. The CDR3, as DNA: TGTGCCAGCAGCTTGCAGCCCTCGGGCGAGCAGTTCTTC. This chain connects TRBV11-3 to TRBJ2-1; D unclear. This CDR3 is built from 13 residues. Germline-derived CDR1 and CDR2 are SGHNT and YENEEA. V was cut by 3 bases and J by 10 bases, with 13 bases left in between.

This clonotype was recorded at least ten times. This chain uses TRBV7-3 with TRBJ2-1; D may be TRBD2 (5 bases). With 7 bases removed from V and 8 bases from J, the gap between germline ends came to 15 bases. Germline loops: CDR1 SGHTA, CDR2 FQGTGA. There are 13 residues in the CDR3. In DNA form, the CDR3 reads TGTGCCAGCACCCTAGCCGAAGGCGATGAGCAGTTCTTC. Its translation: CASTLAEGDEQFF. The whole variable domain, filled in from reference TRBV7-3 and TRBJ2-1, reads GAGVSQTPSNKVTEKGKYVELRCDPISGHTALYWYRQSLGQGPEFLIYFQGTGAADDSGLPNDRFFAVRPEGSVSTLKIQRTERGDSAVYLCASTLAEGDEQFFGPGTRLTVL.

This clonotype was seen a handful of times. The chain links TRBV6-2 or TRBV6-3 to TRBJ2-4, with 8 positions matching TRBD1. CDR1 and CDR2 (germline): MNHEY, SVGEGT. Trimming took 7 bases from V and 9 from J; bases not matched to a gene: 8. The CDR3 loop spans 13 amino acids. CDR3 sequence (DNA): TGTGCCAGCAAGCGCAGGGGGCAAGGCATTCAGTACTTC. It yields the protein CASKRRGQGIQYF.